The 28 T cell receptor beta chains listed next were all sequenced from one sample in a study of CD8 T cells in Susac syndrome. Random hexamers were used to reverse transcribe an amount of about 0.45 to 1 ug RNA. TCRdb itself ran the immunoSEQ multiplex PCR reads through MiXCR, one entry per CDR3 protein. Of some 130,000 distinct CDR3 sequences listed, 95% are singletons. What was sequenced was CD8+ T cells from PBMCs. Receptors were obtained from a human donor with Susac syndrome.

V usage is TRBV4-1 and J usage is TRBJ2-1; no definite D call. Trimming shortened V by 0 bases and J by 9 bases, and 15 bases separated the two germline ends. This CDR3 spans 15 amino acids. Germline lookup yields CDR1 MGHRA and CDR2 YSYEKL. CDR3 amino acids: CASSQELPSPGEQFF. CDR3 sequence (DNA): TGCGCCAGCAGCCAAGAGTTGCCGTCCCCAGGTGAGCAGTTCTTC.

J is TRBJ2-1 and V is TRBV13; the match to TRBD1 covers 9 bases. The CDR3 consists of 13 residues. Germline CDR1 and CDR2: PRHDT and FYEKMQ (reference sequence). After removal of 0 bases from V and 15 bases from J, the junction contained 6 bases not matched to a gene. CDR3 DNA: TGTGCCAGCAGCTTAGGCCGGACAGGGGAACGGTTCTTC. Its protein product is CASSLGRTGERFF. Filled out from reference TRBV13 and TRBJ2-1, the complete variable domain reads AAGVIQSPRHLIKEKRETATLKCYPIPRHDTVYWYQQGPGQDPQFLISFYEKMQSDKGSIPDRFSAQQFSDYHSELNMSSLELGDSALYFCASSLGRTGERFFGPGTRLTVL.

The chain combines TRBV29-1 with TRBJ2-1; D may correspond to TRBD1 or TRBD2 (5 bases each). The V end was cut by 4 bases, the J end by 1 base, with 11 bases between. In germline, CDR1 is SQVTM, CDR2 ANQGSEA. The CDR3 has 14 residues. As DNA, the CDR3 is TGCAGCGTTGGAGAGGGGATGTCCTACAATGAGCAGTTCTTC. It specifies CSVGEGMSYNEQFF.

The chain is built from TRBV11-2 and TRBJ2-3, with D possibly matching TRBD1 (6 bases). The germline gives CDR1 SGHAT, CDR2 FQNNGV. Trimming shortened V by 6 bases and J by 2 bases, and 15 bases separated the two germline ends. This CDR3 is 15 amino acids long. CDR3 nucleotide sequence: TGTGCCAGCAGTCCAGAGGACAGCCCCACAGATACGCAGTATTTT. Translation gives CASSPEDSPTDTQYF. Based on the CDR3 plus reference TRBV11-2 and TRBJ2-3, the full variable domain is EAGVAQSPRYKIIEKRQSVAFWCNPISGHATLYWYQQILGQGPKLLIQFQNNGVVDDSQLPKDRFSAERLKGVDSTLKIQPAKLEDSAVYLCASSPEDSPTDTQYFGPGTRLTVL.

V and J are TRBV29-1 and TRBJ2-7, with 11 bases matching TRBD2. Germline lookup yields CDR1 SQVTM and CDR2 ANQGSEA. CDR3 size: 14 residues. V trimming: 6 bases; J trimming: 2 bases; junction bases outside the gene matches: 6. The CDR3 DNA follows: TGCAGCGTCCCTGGGACTAGCGGTACCTACGAGCAGTACTTC. Translation: CSVPGTSGTYEQYF.

This rearrangement joins TRBV13 to TRBJ2-3; the D is unclear. CDR1 is PRHDT and CDR2 is FYEKMQ in the germline V gene (reference sequence). Trimming shortened V by 5 bases and J by 0 bases, and 6 bases separated the two germline ends. The CDR3 contains 13 residues. DNA of the CDR3: TGTGCCAGCAGCGCAGATAGCACAGATACGCAGTATTTT. This translates into CASSADSTDTQYF.

The chain links TRBV28 to TRBJ1-3; D is undetermined. Between the trimmed V and J ends, which lost 5 bases and 2 bases, there was a span of 19 bases. This CDR3 region has 17 residues. Germline CDR1 MDHEN, CDR2 SYDVKM. CDR3 sequence (DNA): TGTGCCAGCAGTGCGAGGAGGTATCGGAGGGCTGGAAACACCATATATTTT. It specifies CASSARRYRRAGNTIYF. Drawing the rest from reference TRBV28 and TRBJ1-3, the complete variable domain is DVKVTQSSRYLVKRTGEKVFLECVQDMDHENMFWYRQDPGLGLRLIYFSYDVKMKEKGDIPEGYSVSREKKERFSLILESASTNQTSMYLCASSARRYRRAGNTIYFGEGSWLTVV.

CDR3 sequence: CASSPVGSHEQYF. The CDR3 DNA is TGTGCCAGCAGCCCCGTTGGGTCCCACGAGCAGTACTTC. The chain uses TRBV7-9 and TRBJ2-7; D remains ambiguous. Deletions cut 5 bases from V and 5 bases from J, with 13 bases between. This CDR3 has 13 amino acids. The germline gives CDR1 SEHNR, CDR2 FQNEAQ (reference sequence).

This rearrangement joins TRBV20-1 to TRBJ2-7; 8 bases line up with TRBD2. Germline assignment: CDR1 DFQATT and CDR2 SNEGSKA (reference sequence). The CDR3 contains 12 residues. Germline trimming cut 7 bases from V and 10 bases from J; bases unmatched to any gene: 12. CDR3 nucleotide sequence: TGCAGTGGTTGGGGGCTAGCGGGTATCCAGTACTTC. This codes for CSGWGLAGIQYF.

V is TRBV12-3 or TRBV12-4 and J is TRBJ1-5; D is unclear. V gave up 3 bases and J gave up 3 bases, with 6 bases separating them. The CDR3 runs 13 residues. DNA of the CDR3: TGTGCCAGCAGTTTGACCGACAATCAGCCCCAGCATTTT. It yields the protein CASSLTDNQPQHF.

This chain links TRBV14 with TRBJ2-7, with D perhaps TRBD2 (5 bases). The CDR3 loop spans 15 amino acids. CDR1 and CDR2 (germline): SGHDN, FVKESK. The V gene lost 4 bases and the J gene lost 1 base, with 14 bases spanning the gap. CDR3 protein: CASSLGVLLSYEQYF. The CDR3 region has the DNA TGTGCCAGCAGCCTGGGAGTACTCCTTTCCTACGAGCAGTACTTC.

The genes are TRBV6-2 or TRBV6-3 and TRBJ1-1; tentatively, D is TRBD1 (6 bases). The CDR3 consists of 13 residues. Germline V gene data show CDR1 as MNHEY and CDR2 as SVGEGT. Trimming removed 2 bases from V and 5 bases from J, with 9 bases in between. CDR3 loop: CASSYGQGTEAFF. As DNA, the CDR3 is TGTGCCAGCAGTTACGGCCAGGGGACTGAAGCTTTCTTT.

The V gene is TRBV20-1, the J gene TRBJ2-1; 7 bases align to TRBD2. The CDR3 is made up of 14 amino acids. V was pared by 0 bases and J by 10 bases, with 9 bases of the junction left unmatched. Per the germline V gene, CDR1 is DFQATT and CDR2 is SNEGSKA (reference sequence). The CDR3 protein is CSARELGGSFEQFF. The CDR3 nucleotides read TGCAGTGCTAGAGAATTGGGCGGGAGTTTCGAGCAGTTCTTC.

The chain links TRBV5-6 to TRBJ2-3; 13 bases are a match to TRBD2. V dropped 4 bases and J dropped 5; count of bases not matched to a gene: 7. The CDR3 sequence is 16 residues long. The germline CDR1 and CDR2 sequences are SGHDT and YYEEEE. The CDR3 nucleotides are TGTGCCAGCAGCCCGAGGACTAGCGGGAGAGAAGATACGCAGTATTTT. Its protein is CASSPRTSGREDTQYF.

This clonotype turned up a few times. J is TRBJ2-1 and V is TRBV19; D ambiguous. The CDR3 has 12 residues. V was pared by 5 bases and J by 2 bases, with 4 bases between. The V gene's germline CDR1 is LNHDA and CDR2 SQIVND (reference sequence). CDR3: CASSQTYNEQFF. The CDR3 nucleotides are TGTGCCAGTAGTCAGACCTACAATGAGCAGTTCTTC. Looking up the rest from reference TRBV19 and TRBJ2-1 gives the full variable domain: DGGITQSPKYLFRKEGQNVTLSCEQNLNHDAMYWYRQDPGQGLRLIYYSQIVNDFQKGDIAEGYSVSREKKESFPLTVTSAQKNPTAFYLCASSQTYNEQFFGPGTRLTVL.

The count of this clonotype is one. The genes are TRBV12-5 and TRBJ1-1; D ambiguous. CDR1 and CDR2 (germline): LGHNT, FRNRAP. The CDR3 sequence is 17 residues long. The germline V and J ends were trimmed by 2 bases and 6 bases, with 22 bases remaining between them. The CDR3, as DNA: TGTGCTAGTGGTTTGTATTATGAGGGATCCGTATCCGCTGAAGCTTTCTTT. It translates to CASGLYYEGSVSAEAFF.

The chain carries TRBV5-4 and TRBJ2-1; D is uncertain. The V gene's germline CDR1 is SGHNT and CDR2 YYREEE (reference sequence). V was clipped by 6 bases and J by 0 bases, with 13 bases between them. The CDR3 is made up of 15 amino acids. The CDR3 region has the DNA TGTGCCAGCACCCCGACCCCCAGCTCCTACAATGAGCAGTTCTTC. Residues: CASTPTPSSYNEQFF.

J is TRBJ1-1 and V is TRBV9, with TRBD1 matching over 7 bases. The CDR3 is 15 amino acids. Germline CDR1 is SGDLS and CDR2 is YYNGEE. With 3 bases clipped from V and 2 bases from J, the junction kept 7 bases outside the gene matches. For the CDR3, the DNA is TGTGCCAGCAGCGACGACAGACAGGGTAACACTGAAGCTTTCTTT. Residues: CASSDDRQGNTEAFF.

The CDR3 spells CASSGDRGSSDTGELFF. CDR3 nucleotide sequence: TGTGCCAGCAGTGGGGACAGGGGATCAAGCGACACCGGGGAGCTGTTTTTT. V and J are TRBV28 and TRBJ2-2; 10 nucleotides line up with TRBD1. Germline-derived CDR1 and CDR2 are MDHEN and SYDVKM. After removal of 5 bases from V and 3 bases from J, the junction contained 9 bases not matched to a gene. The CDR3 is 17 amino acids.

This clonotype has only one observation. The rearrangement joins TRBV5-1 to TRBJ1-1; D not resolved. This CDR3 comprises 16 residues. In germline, CDR1 is SGHRS, CDR2 YFSETQ. Trimming cost V 3 bases and J 3 bases, with 18 bases left between them. The CDR3, as DNA: TGCGCCAGCAGCTCGACGCAGGAGGGAGGGCACACTGAAGCTTTCTTT. Translated, it gives CASSSTQEGGHTEAFF.

In DNA form, the CDR3 reads TGCAGTGCTAGAGATGCGGCAGAATATGGCTACACCTTC. This gives the protein CSARDAAEYGYTF. J is TRBJ1-2 and V is TRBV20-1; no clear D gene. Trimming cost V 0 bases and J 5 bases, with 10 bases left between them. Germline-derived CDR1 and CDR2 are DFQATT and SNEGSKA (reference sequence). The CDR3 sequence is 13 residues long.

The CDR3 DNA reads as TGTGCCAGCAGCCAACTACACAGGGACCTAAGGGAGACCCAGTACTTC. It specifies CASSQLHRDLRETQYF. This chain connects TRBV3-1 to TRBJ2-5; perhaps TRBD1 as D (6 bases). CDR3 length: 16 amino acids. V was pared by 2 bases and J by 5 bases, with 18 bases between. Germline lookup yields CDR1 LGHDT and CDR2 YNNKEL (reference sequence).

V usage is TRBV5-1 and J usage is TRBJ2-1, with a possible D match to TRBD2 (6 bases). CDR3 size: 18 residues. Deletions cut 3 bases from V and 2 bases from J, with 21 bases between. CDR1 SGHRS and CDR2 YFSETQ come from the germline V gene. CDR3 DNA sequence: TGCGCCAGCAGCTCGGAGGGTGCCCGGCGGGAAACCTACAATGAGCAGTTCTTC. Its protein is CASSSEGARRETYNEQFF.

The chain couples TRBV27 to TRBJ1-5; D is possibly TRBD1 (5 bases). V was trimmed by 3 bases and J by 4 bases, leaving 7 bases between them. There are 13 residues in the CDR3. Germline loops: CDR1 MNHEY, CDR2 SMNVEV (reference sequence). The CDR3, as DNA: TGTGCCAGCAGTTTTGGGGGGAATCAGCCCCAGCATTTT. Translating gives CASSFGGNQPQHF.

J is TRBJ2-1 and V is TRBV27; a possible D gene is TRBD2 (5 bases). The CDR3 contains 14 residues. The V end lost 3 bases, the J end lost 8 bases, and 14 bases lay between the germline ends. Germline values: CDR1 MNHEY, CDR2 SMNVEV (reference sequence). CDR3 sequence: CASSFISSFHEQFF. The CDR3 DNA reads as TGTGCCAGCAGTTTTATTTCTAGCTTCCATGAGCAGTTCTTC.

V is TRBV5-4 and J is TRBJ1-5; D gene unclear. The V and J ends lost 5 bases and 7 bases respectively, with 10 bases between them. This CDR3 comprises 12 residues. CDR1 and CDR2 from the germline V gene are SGHNT and YYREEE (reference sequence). The DNA for the CDR3 is TGTGCCAGCAGTTCGGACGGCCAGCCCCAGCATTTT. The encoded protein is CASSSDGQPQHF.

The rearrangement uses TRBV4-1 and TRBJ2-7; TRBD2 might be the D (5 bases). Looked up from germline, CDR1 is MGHRA and CDR2 is YSYEKL. The V end was cut by 1 base, the J end by 2 bases, with 12 bases between. This CDR3 contains 15 residues. The CDR3 region is CASSQGGSATYEQYF. Written as DNA, the CDR3 is TGCGCCAGCAGCCAAGGAGGGAGTGCTACCTACGAGCAGTACTTC.

This chain uses TRBV29-1 with TRBJ2-1, with 9 positions matching TRBD1. The germline CDR1 and CDR2 sequences are SQVTM and ANQGSEA. The CDR3 has 14 amino acids. V lost 5 bases and J lost 9; bases outside the gene matches: 11. The CDR3 loop is CSVPGQGGKGEQFF. As DNA, the CDR3 is TGCAGCGTTCCGGGACAGGGTGGCAAGGGTGAGCAGTTCTTC.